Presented here are 17 T cell receptor beta chains from one specimen sequenced in a study of cytomegalovirus exposure and HLA in healthy donors. The PCR used 60 Vbeta and 13 Jbeta primers. Some clones are missing from TCRdb's copy, which holds only in-frame ones; the method was immunoSEQ multiplex PCR. The sample carries some 84,000 clones, over 75% recorded once. Material: PBMCs. These receptors were collected from a male donor in good health and CMV-seropositive.

The chain is built from TRBV5-1 and TRBJ2-7, with TRBD2 matching over 11 bases. The germline gives CDR1 SGHRS, CDR2 YFSETQ. Losses at the gene ends were 4 bases for V and 4 bases for J; bases not matched to a gene: 13. The CDR3 spans 17 residues. The CDR3 sequence is CASSGGLGLAEVYEQYF. CDR3 sequence (DNA): TGCGCCAGCAGCGGGGGATTGGGACTAGCGGAAGTATACGAGCAGTACTTC.

In regard to this clone: The junction departs from the called germline gene at one end, perhaps through a read error. The J gene is TRBJ1-5, the V gene TRBV2; TRBD1 aligns across 7 bases. CDR3 length equals 14 residues. Germline V lookup: CDR1 SNHLY, CDR2 FYNNEI. The CDR3 here is CASSKQGLDQPQNF. The DNA of the CDR3 is TGTGCCAGCAGCAAACAGGGGTTGGATCAGCCCCAGAATTTT.

This clone was observed a few times. This chain links TRBV7-2 with TRBJ2-1; 9 bases line up with TRBD2. The CDR3 totals 13 residues. With 3 bases clipped from V and 10 bases from J, the junction kept 4 bases outside the gene matches. Germline-derived CDR1 and CDR2 are SGHTA and FQGNSA. This CDR3 is CASSFPSGKEQFF. The DNA of the CDR3 is TGTGCCAGCAGCTTCCCTAGCGGGAAAGAGCAGTTCTTC.

The chain combines TRBV7-2 with TRBJ2-3; no clear D gene. The CDR3 covers 14 residues. Germline CDR1 reads SGHTA; CDR2 reads FQGNSA. V dropped 5 bases and J dropped 3 bases, with 12 bases sitting between them. CDR3 residues: CASSETYATDTQYF. The CDR3 bases are TGTGCCAGCAGCGAAACCTACGCTACAGATACGCAGTATTTT.

This rearrangement joins TRBV21-1 to TRBJ2-7; TRBD1 is taken as the D call from the table, unchecked against the DNA. TRBV21-1 is noted as a pseudogene. The CDR3 contains 15 residues. CDR3 protein: CASSARTGPKREQYF. The CDR3 nucleotides are TGTGCCAGCAGCGCCCGGACAGGACCGAAGCGGGAGCAGTACTTC.

CDR3 nucleotide sequence: TGTGCCAGCAGTTTTGGAACAGGGGGGAATGAGCAGTTCTTC. Its translation: CASSFGTGGNEQFF. The chain combines TRBV27 with TRBJ2-1, with 8 bases identical to TRBD1. Germline CDR1 and CDR2: MNHEY and SMNVEV (reference sequence). V shed 3 bases and J 7 bases; nucleotides not matched to a gene: 5. This CDR3 region has 14 residues.

V gene TRBV7-3 combines with J gene TRBJ1-2; maybe TRBD1 (5 bases). The germline V and J ends were trimmed by 1 base and 7 bases, with 10 bases remaining between them. The CDR3 is 13 residues long. Per the germline V gene, CDR1 is SGHTA and CDR2 is FQGTGA. DNA for the CDR3: TGTGCCAGCAGCTTAAATCAGGGCAGTGGCTACACCTTC. Translated: CASSLNQGSGYTF.

The chain uses TRBV5-5 and TRBJ1-1; D is perhaps TRBD1 (5 bases). V was cut by 1 base and J by 0 bases, with 10 bases left in between. The CDR3 sequence is 15 residues long. Per the germline V gene, CDR1 is SGHKS and CDR2 is YYEKEE (reference sequence). The CDR3 spells CASSLQGTMNTEAFF. The CDR3 nucleotides read TGTGCCAGCAGCTTGCAGGGTACCATGAACACTGAAGCTTTCTTT.

This chain links TRBV27 with TRBJ2-7; TRBD2 matches 9 bases. CDR1 and CDR2 from the germline V gene are MNHEY and SMNVEV (reference sequence). V lost 0 bases, J lost 3 bases, and 3 bases stayed unmatched. This CDR3 has 15 amino acids. The CDR3, as DNA: TGTGCCAGCAGTTTATCTCCTAGCGGGAACTACGAGCAGTACTTC. It yields the protein CASSLSPSGNYEQYF.

The chain recombines TRBV5-6 with TRBJ2-1; 10 bases are shared with TRBD2. The CDR3 consists of 16 residues. V lost 5 bases to trimming and J lost 3 bases; unmatched junction nucleotides: 8. In germline, CDR1 is SGHDT, CDR2 YYEEEE. CDR3 bases: TGTGCCAGCAGTTTACCGGGACTAGCGAACTACAATGAGCAGTTCTTC. It is translated as CASSLPGLANYNEQFF. The full variable domain, rest sourced from reference TRBV5-6 and TRBJ2-1, is DAGVTQSPTHLIKTRGQQVTLRCSPKSGHDTVSWYQQALGQGPQFIFQYYEEEERQRGNFPDRFSGHQFPNYSSELNVNALLLGDSALYLCASSLPGLANYNEQFFGPGTRLTVL.

The chain couples TRBV10-3 to TRBJ2-2, with TRBD2 matching over 7 bases. V lost 4 bases and J lost 5; bases outside the gene matches: 7. The CDR3 has 15 residues. Germline CDR1 is ENHRY and CDR2 is SYGVKD. CDR3 sequence (DNA): TGTGCCATCAGTGTGGTCAGGGAGGGAACCGGGGAGCTGTTTTTT. It specifies CAISVVREGTGELFF.

This chain links TRBV4-3 with TRBJ2-7; 8 bases are a match to TRBD2. This CDR3 comprises 15 residues. In germline, CDR1 is LGHNA, CDR2 YSLEER. The junction had 7 bases not matched to a gene; V was cut back by 4 bases and J by 2 bases. The CDR3 coding sequence is TGCGCCAGCAGCCTTGCCAGCGGGAGCACCTACGAGCAGTACTTC. As protein: CASSLASGSTYEQYF.

The genes are TRBV6-4 and TRBJ1-2; D is uncertain. In germline, CDR1 is MRHNA, CDR2 SNTAGT. The CDR3 has 12 residues. V was clipped by 3 bases and J by 7 bases, with 9 bases between them. This CDR3 is CASSDPHSGYTF. The DNA for the CDR3 is TGTGCCAGCAGTGATCCCCACTCTGGCTACACCTTC.

In the case of this clone: Other DNA sequences within the sample encode an identical CDR3. The J gene is TRBJ2-5, the V gene TRBV30, with 8 bases matching TRBD1. The CDR3 runs 12 residues. CDR1 is GTSNPN, CDR2 SVGIG, per germline (reference sequence). The V gene end was trimmed by 3 bases and the J gene end by 4 bases; junction bases not matched to a gene: 1. The CDR3 DNA reads TGTGCCTGGAGCGGACAGGGAGAGACCCAGTACTTC. Translated, it gives CAWSGQGETQYF.

The rearrangement links TRBV5-1 to TRBJ2-7; perhaps TRBD1 as D (6 bases). The CDR3 extends over 14 amino acids. Trimming stripped 0 bases from V and 3 bases from J, with 10 bases between. Germline values: CDR1 SGHRS, CDR2 YFSETQ. The CDR3 DNA reads TGCGCCAGCAGCTTGGGGCCAGGGGTCTACGAGCAGTACTTC. Its translation: CASSLGPGVYEQYF.

This clone was recorded a few times. The genes are TRBV5-6 and TRBJ2-7, with 11 bases aligning to TRBD2. Germline V lookup: CDR1 SGHDT, CDR2 YYEEEE. This CDR3 is 16 amino acids long. The ends lost 5 bases at V and 4 bases at J; junction bases unmatched: 11. The CDR3: CASSLSRASGRYEQYF. CDR3 DNA: TGTGCCAGCAGTCTCTCCCGGGCTAGCGGGAGGTACGAGCAGTACTTC.

In nucleotides, the CDR3 is TGTGCCAGTAGTAATCCCCCCTTTCGGGGTAATGAAAAACTGTTTTTT. Translating gives CASSNPPFRGNEKLFF. The V call is TRBV19, the J call TRBJ1-4; D gene unclear. In germline, CDR1 is LNHDA, CDR2 SQIVND (reference sequence). This CDR3 is built from 16 residues. Trimming shortened V by 4 bases and J by 4 bases, and 16 bases separated the two germline ends.